Each of the 14 T cell receptor beta chains below was sequenced from the same sample in a study of shared clonotypes between healthy human individuals. Naive CD8 populations comprised CD45RO-negative cells positively selected for CCR7, excluding terminally differentiated effector memory CD45RA+ cells. Clones were read by immunoSEQ multiplex PCR, and TCRdb kept only the in-frame ones, dropping some. Of around 2,100,000 clones in the sample, less than 95% were seen once. Sample: naive CD8+ T cells sorted from blood. These TCRs come from a man aged 18 to 29 in good health.

This chain uses TRBV21-1 with TRBJ2-5; the table's D gene call, TRBD1, was not cross checked with the DNA. TRBV21-1 counts as a pseudogene. CDR3 size: 12 residues. The CDR3 nucleotides read TGTGCCAGCAGATTTGGCCCCGGACAGAGGTACTTC. Its protein is CASRFGPGQRYF.

V gene TRBV13 combines with J gene TRBJ2-2; 8 bases fit TRBD1. V trimming: 5 bases; J trimming: 6 bases; junction bases outside the gene matches: 14. This CDR3 is built from 17 residues. The germline V gene encodes CDR1 PRHDT and CDR2 FYEKMQ (reference sequence). This CDR3 reads CASSTGQGNVYAGELFF. DNA for the CDR3: TGTGCCAGCAGCACCGGACAGGGTAACGTTTATGCCGGGGAGCTGTTTTTT. Drawing the rest from reference TRBV13 and TRBJ2-2, the complete variable domain is AAGVIQSPRHLIKEKRETATLKCYPIPRHDTVYWYQQGPGQDPQFLISFYEKMQSDKGSIPDRFSAQQFSDYHSELNMSSLELGDSALYFCASSTGQGNVYAGELFFGEGSRLTVL.

The V and J genes are TRBV27 and TRBJ2-7; the D gene is possibly TRBD1 (5 bases). The CDR3 runs to 14 residues. V was trimmed by 3 bases and J by 0 bases, leaving 9 bases between them. Looked up from germline, CDR1 is MNHEY and CDR2 is SMNVEV (reference sequence). The DNA for the CDR3 is TGTGCCAGCAGTTTGGGGCCCGCCTCCTACGAGCAGTACTTC. Amino acid sequence: CASSLGPASYEQYF.

This rearrangement joins TRBV7-9 to TRBJ1-4; D is undetermined. Germline-derived CDR1 and CDR2 are SEHNR and FQNEAQ (reference sequence). V lost 2 bases and J lost 0, with 7 bases in between. The CDR3 has 15 amino acids. The CDR3 here is CASSLKRATNEKLFF. CDR3 DNA sequence: TGTGCCAGCAGCTTAAAACGGGCAACTAATGAAAAACTGTTTTTT.

The chain links TRBV4-1 to TRBJ1-4, with D maybe TRBD1 (6 bases). Germline V gene lookup returns CDR1 MGHRA and CDR2 YSYEKL. The CDR3 extends over 18 amino acids. V was cut by 3 bases and J by 8 bases, with 25 bases left in between. The CDR3 spells CASSHFVTEGGGGEKLFF. The CDR3, as DNA: TGCGCCAGCAGCCATTTTGTTACGGAAGGTGGAGGGGGAGAAAAACTGTTTTTT.

The rearrangement joins TRBV28 to TRBJ2-7; 10 bases align to TRBD1. Trimming took 1 base from V and 6 from J; bases not matched to a gene: 6. CDR1 is MDHEN and CDR2 is SYDVKM in the germline V gene. This CDR3 region has 15 residues. The CDR3 coding sequence is TGTGCCAGCAGTTTATTCTCCGGGACAGGGGCCGAGCAGTACTTC. Amino acid sequence: CASSLFSGTGAEQYF.

Notes on this clone: This same CDR3 is encoded by further DNA sequences in the sample. The rearrangement links TRBV9 to TRBJ1-1; no reliable D call. Germline V CDR1 and CDR2: SGDLS, YYNGEE. This CDR3 region has 12 residues. Trimming cost V 0 bases and J 8 bases, with 8 bases left between them. The CDR3 region is CASSVEAGEAFF. The DNA of the CDR3 is TGTGCCAGCAGCGTAGAAGCGGGGGAAGCTTTCTTT.

This chain joins TRBV7-8 and TRBJ1-6; D gene ambiguous. The CDR3 spans 14 residues. Per germline, CDR1 SGHVS and CDR2 FQNEAQ. V was shortened by 1 base and J by 9 bases, with 10 bases between the two germline ends. The CDR3 region is CASSLGGGSSPLHF. CDR3 in DNA: TGTGCCAGCAGCTTAGGAGGAGGGAGTTCACCCCTCCACTTT.

This chain uses TRBV5-6 with TRBJ2-7; the match to TRBD2 covers 15 bases. After removal of 2 bases from V and 4 bases from J, the junction contained 4 bases not matched to a gene. CDR3 length: 16 amino acids. Germline V gene sequence: CDR1 SGHDT, CDR2 YYEEEE. The CDR3 is CASSFTGLAGGYEQYF. CDR3 nucleotide sequence: TGTGCCAGCAGCTTCACGGGACTAGCGGGAGGTTACGAGCAGTACTTC. Full variable domain (missing parts from reference TRBV5-6 and TRBJ2-7): DAGVTQSPTHLIKTRGQQVTLRCSPKSGHDTVSWYQQALGQGPQFIFQYYEEEERQRGNFPDRFSGHQFPNYSSELNVNALLLGDSALYLCASSFTGLAGGYEQYFGPGTRLTVT.

V gene TRBV27 combines with J gene TRBJ1-4; 9 bases fit TRBD1. This CDR3 comprises 17 residues. CDR1 MNHEY and CDR2 SMNVEV come from the germline V gene (reference sequence). The trim removed 1 base at V and 4 bases at J, leaving 7 bases unmatched. In DNA, the CDR3 is TGTGCCAGCAGTTTATGGGGGACAGGGCCCCTTAATGAAAAACTGTTTTTT. It yields the protein CASSLWGTGPLNEKLFF.

The sample holds one count of this clone. The V gene is TRBV19, the J gene TRBJ1-2; 9 bases fit TRBD1. Per the germline V gene, CDR1 is LNHDA and CDR2 is SQIVND (reference sequence). The CDR3 has 13 residues. Losses at the gene ends were 7 bases for V and 5 bases for J; bases not matched to a gene: 5. CDR3 loop: CASKWTGEYGYTF. DNA for the CDR3: TGTGCCAGTAAGTGGACAGGGGAATATGGCTACACCTTC.

Worth noting for this clone: This sample includes further DNA sequences coding for the same CDR3. The chain joins TRBV5-1 to TRBJ1-2, with TRBD1 identical over 9 bases. Germline CDR1 SGHRS, CDR2 YFSETQ. This CDR3 is built from 14 residues. V trimming: 2 bases; J trimming: 5 bases; junction bases outside the gene matches: 4. CDR3 region: CASSLDGTGYGYTF. The CDR3 coding sequence is TGCGCCAGCAGCTTAGACGGGACAGGGTATGGCTACACCTTC.

The chain joins TRBV4-1 to TRBJ1-1; weak D call: TRBD1 (6 bases). V lost 4 bases to trimming and J lost 5 bases, with 14 bases between them. The germline V gene encodes CDR1 MGHRA and CDR2 YSYEKL. The CDR3 has 14 residues. The CDR3 reads CASSPPGGRTEAFF. For the CDR3, the DNA is TGCGCCAGCAGCCCCCCGGGGGGGCGAACTGAAGCTTTCTTT.

The V and J genes are TRBV5-6 and TRBJ1-3; the D is unclear. Germline CDR1 SGHDT, CDR2 YYEEEE. The CDR3 consists of 15 residues. V lost 0 bases and J 0 bases, leaving 7 bases between the germline ends. Here the CDR3 reads CASSLGSISGNTIYF. The DNA for the CDR3 is TGTGCCAGCAGCTTGGGCAGTATCTCTGGAAACACCATATATTTT.